Many counts were recorded for the clone carrying this T cell receptor beta chain. The junction had 12 bases not matched to a gene; V was cut back by 4 bases and J by 4 bases. CDR3 length: 18 residues. The germline CDR1 and CDR2 sequences are LGHNT and FRNRAP. The sample comes from a study of Graves' ophthalmopathy and Graves' hyperthyroidism. From RNA, the CDR3 regions of TCR beta chains were amplified and sequenced. Investigators did first-round RT-PCR with HTBI primers, then second-round multiplex PCR. TCRdb independently ran MiXCR on the multiplex PCR reads; one entry per CDR3 protein. The table has about 420,000 distinct CDR3 sequences, around 20% seen once. Establishment of the diagnosis relied upon clinical symptoms, serum thyroxine, TRAb, thyroid ultrasound and orbital computed tomography.

Sequenced sample: peripheral blood. The V and J genes are TRBV12-5 and TRBJ2-3, with 12 bases matching TRBD2. The source is a woman between 18 and 29 years old with stable Graves' hyperthyroidism. CDR3 in amino acids: CASGSTRLGLAGPDTQYF. The CDR3 DNA sequence: TGTGCTAGTGGTTCAACCCGCCTAGGACTAGCGGGACCAGATACGCAGTATTTT.